Listed below are T cell receptor beta chains from one sample, sequenced in a study of shared clonotypes between healthy human individuals. Method: immunoSEQ multiplex PCR; TCRdb's copy keeps in-frame clones and lacks some. The data hold about 700,000 clones, with roughly 70% observed a single time. The sample comprised memory CD4+ T cells sorted from blood. The origin of the receptors is a woman under 40 in good health. Each CDR3 is given with its conserved first and last residue. The D gene is left open where the match is weak. Expanded clones get a size class; other rows say once, few or many, or leave the size out.

D	J	V	size	DNA	CDR3
TRBD2	TRBJ2-5	TRBV5-1	many	TGCGCCAGCTTTGCGGGGGTCCAAGAGACCCAGTACTTC	CASFAGVQETQYF
-	TRBJ2-1	TRBV29-1	-	TGCAGCGCAGAACGGGGTAGTTACAATGAGCAGTTCTTC	CSAERGSYNEQFF
-	TRBJ1-1	TRBV13	-	TGTGCCAGCAGCTCCGTCGGGGGCGCCACTGAAGCTTTCTTT	CASSSVGGATEAFF
TRBD1	TRBJ1-5	TRBV28	-	TGTGCCAGCAGGGACAGGGGTAATCAGCCCCAGCATTTT	CASRDRGNQPQHF
-	TRBJ2-7	TRBV7-3	-	TGTGCCAGCAGCTTAATGGCTGGGACGACTTCCTACGAGCAGTACTTC	CASSLMAGTTSYEQYF
-	TRBJ1-2	TRBV21-1	-	TGTGCCAGCAGCAGTACAGGGTGGTCCTATGGCTACACCTTC	CASSSTGWSYGYTF
-	TRBJ1-5	TRBV10-2	-	TGCGCCAGCAGGTCCCACCCGTTGCAGCCCCAGCATTTT	CASRSHPLQPQHF
TRBD2	TRBJ2-7	TRBV9	-	TGTGCCAGCAGCGTAGGGGCTAGCGGGACATCCTACGAGCAGTACTTC	CASSVGASGTSYEQYF
TRBD2	TRBJ2-2	TRBV19	few	TGTGCCAGTAGTAGGGGACTAGCAGTCTTTACCACCGGGGAGCTGTTTTTT	CASSRGLAVFTTGELFF
-	TRBJ1-4	TRBV4-1	-	TGCGCCAGCAGCCAAACCCCCGGAGGGCATAATGAAAAACTGTTTTTT	CASSQTPGGHNEKLFF
-	TRBJ1-5	TRBV27	-	TGTGCCAGCAGTTTCCCGAATCAGCCCCAGCATTTT	CASSFPNQPQHF
-	TRBJ2-1	TRBV5-1	-	TGCGCCAGCAGCGCAGACAGCTCGCTTTACAATGAGCAGTTCTTC	CASSADSSLYNEQFF
TRBD1	TRBJ2-7	TRBV6-5	-	TGTGCCAGCAGCTCCGACAGGGTCCCCTCCTACGAGCAGTACTTC	CASSSDRVPSYEQYF
-	TRBJ2-5	TRBV19	-	TGTGCCAGTAGTATCGGCCAAGAGACCCAGTACTTC	CASSIGQETQYF
TRBD2	TRBJ2-3	TRBV9	-	TGTGCCAGCAGCGTAGCTGGGACTAGCGGCACAGATACGCAGTATTTT	CASSVAGTSGTDTQYF
-	TRBJ2-7	TRBV2	-	TGTGCCAGCAGTGAAGGCCGGGAGCAGTACTTC	CASSEGREQYF
-	TRBJ1-2	TRBV6-1	few	TGTGCCAGCAGAAGACCCCTCTATGGCTACACCTTC	CASRRPLYGYTF
-	TRBJ1-2	TRBV5-1	-	TGCGCCAGCAGGCGGGGGGAAGACTATGGCTACACCTTC	CASRRGEDYGYTF
TRBD1	TRBJ1-1	TRBV30	few	TGTGCCTGGAGTACAGGGACAGGGGACACTGAAGCTTTCTTT	CAWSTGTGDTEAFF
TRBD1	TRBJ2-5	TRBV5-1	-	TGCGCCAGCAGCCTTACAGGGGTCCACACGACCCAGTACTTC	CASSLTGVHTTQYF
-	TRBJ1-4	TRBV6-5	few	TGTGCCAGCAGGAAGGGCCAGGGGTTAAGCGAAAAACTGTTTTTT	CASRKGQGLSEKLFF
TRBD1	TRBJ2-5	TRBV10-3	-	TGTGCCATCAAGGGGGACAGGGCTTTCCAAGAGACCCAGTACTTC	CAIKGDRAFQETQYF
-	TRBJ1-3	TRBV6-6	few	TGTGCCAGCAGTTACTTCCCTGGAAACACCATATATTTT	CASSYFPGNTIYF
-	TRBJ1-2	TRBV15	-	TGTGCCACCAGCAGAGATTTCGCCGGCTACACCTTC	CATSRDFAGYTF
-	TRBJ1-2	TRBV29-1	-	TGCAGCGTCGCGACTAACTATGGCTACACCTTC	CSVATNYGYTF
TRBD2	TRBJ2-1	TRBV4-2	-	TGTGCCAGCAGCCGCGGGACTAGCGGGAATTACAATGAGCAGTTCTTC	CASSRGTSGNYNEQFF
-	TRBJ2-7	TRBV18	few	TGTGCCAGCTCAGGACGGGACCCGCCCTACGAGCAGTACTTC	CASSGRDPPYEQYF
-	TRBJ2-1	TRBV27	once	TGTGCCAGCAGTTTACTCGGGGCTAGTAATGAGCAGTTCTTC	CASSLLGASNEQFF
-	TRBJ2-5	TRBV7-2	-	TGTGCCAGCGTAGCGGGCTTGACAGGGACCCAGTACTTC	CASVAGLTGTQYF
-	TRBJ2-5	TRBV7-9	once	TGTGCCAGCAGCGCCATAGAGACCCAGTACTTC	CASSAIETQYF
-	TRBJ1-3	TRBV5-1	-	TGCGCCAGCAGCCCCATCGAGGGGAAATTTGGAAACACCATATATTTT	CASSPIEGKFGNTIYF